The clone carrying this T cell receptor beta chain has only a few counts. V was pared by 5 bases and J by 6 bases, with 13 bases between. The V gene's germline CDR1 is SGHTA and CDR2 FQGNSA. The CDR3 is 13 residues long. This entry comes from a study of blood T cell repertoires in COVID-19. TCRdb's table, derived via immunoSEQ multiplex PCR, lists solely in-frame clones and lacks some. The sample carries some 130,000 clones, roughly 89% recorded once. This receptor was taken from a man in his sixties with active or convalescent COVID-19. The sequenced material came from peripheral blood. The chain couples TRBV7-2 to TRBJ1-2, with unresolved D. The CDR3 loop reads CASSRRDGNGYTF. Here the CDR3 DNA reads TGTGCCAGCAGCCGTCGGGATGGGAATGGCTACACCTTC.